What follows are 2 T cell receptor beta chains derived from one specimen sequenced in a study of human T cells and chemical hapten exposure. The time point denotes: patch test 1, 2 weeks after DPC sensitization. Sample treatment: therapeutic diphenylcyclopropenone sensitization with weekly scalp DPC. TCRdb reprocessed the RACE reads via MiXCR and lists one record per CDR3 protein. Of 150,000 or so distinct CDR3 sequences detected, approximately 14% appear once; the ten largest clones hold 1.7%. This specimen consisted of whole blood, obtained in connection with sensitization to the hapten diphenylcyclopropenone (DPC). The receptors shown here come from a woman in her 30s with alopecia areata. Some clones in this sample may be carry-over from other donors' samples.

This clonotype was counted many times. The V call is TRBV11-2, the J call TRBJ2-7; TRBD1 matches at 7 bases. J was trimmed by 2 bases and V by 3 bases; bases with no gene match: 4. Per germline, CDR1 SGHAT and CDR2 FQNNGV. The CDR3 totals 14 residues. CDR3 amino acids: CASSFSDRTYEQYF. In DNA, the CDR3 is TGTGCCAGCAGCTTCTCGGACAGGACCTACGAGCAGTACTTC.

This rearrangement joins TRBV11-2 to TRBJ1-1; D ambiguous. Germline loops: CDR1 SGHAT, CDR2 FQNNGV. The V end was cut by 3 bases, the J end by 7 bases, with 15 bases between. The CDR3 is made up of 14 amino acids. The CDR3 DNA follows: TGTGCCAGCAGCTTGGCTGCCGCGAACGATGAAGCTTTCTTT. Its protein is CASSLAAANDEAFF. Filled out from reference TRBV11-2 and TRBJ1-1, the complete variable domain reads EAGVAQSPRYKIIEKRQSVAFWCNPISGHATLYWYQQILGQGPKLLIQFQNNGVVDDSQLPKDRFSAERLKGVDSTLKIQPAKLEDSAVYLCASSLAAANDEAFFGQGTRLTVV.